The clone carrying this TCR beta chain was found once. Using immunoSEQ multiplex PCR, the repertoire was profiled, and TCRdb retains in-frame clones only, with some absent. The sample holds over 55,000 clones, more than 80% seen once. The data derive from a study of OX40 agonist ivuxolimab in advanced cancers. The source is an adult with an advanced solid tumor such as melanoma, head and neck, liver or kidney cancer. The sequences come from CD4+ or CD8+ T cells sorted from blood, collected in a trial of the OX40 agonist ivuxolimab.

The CDR3 spells CASSYSPSGDSYEQYF. CDR3 nucleotides: TGTGCCAGCAGTTACTCTCCTAGCGGGGACTCCTACGAGCAGTACTTC. The chain uses TRBV6-5 and TRBJ2-7, with 9 bases matching TRBD2. Germline loops: CDR1 MNHEY, CDR2 SVGAGI. This CDR3 region has 16 residues. The V segment lost 0 bases and the J segment 0 bases; nucleotides outside the gene matches: 3.